This passage covers 10 T cell receptor beta chains from one sample sequenced in a study of blood T cell repertoires in COVID-19. Produced via immunoSEQ multiplex PCR; TCRdb's table is partial and in-frame only. This sample has 85,000 to 95,000 clones, with 89% found just once. The sample taken for sequencing was peripheral blood. The receptors were sampled from a woman older than 75 with active COVID-19.

The genes are TRBV20-1 and TRBJ2-7; weak D call: TRBD2 (6 bases). The V and J ends lost 5 bases and 5 bases respectively, with 10 bases between them. Germline V lookup: CDR1 DFQATT, CDR2 SNEGSKA (reference sequence). This CDR3 is 11 amino acids long. The CDR3 spells CSAGGTDEQYF. The DNA for the CDR3 is TGCAGTGCTGGGGGGACCGACGAGCAGTACTTC.

This clone was detected once. The chain recombines TRBV7-8 with TRBJ2-5; the match to TRBD2 covers 11 bases. CDR1 and CDR2 (germline): SGHVS, FQNEAQ. Trimming removed 5 bases from V and 3 bases from J; junction bases left unmatched: 5. The CDR3 is 15 amino acids. The CDR3 sequence is CASSRGLAGKETQYF. DNA for the CDR3: TGTGCCAGCAGCCGAGGACTAGCGGGTAAAGAGACCCAGTACTTC.

This rearrangement joins TRBV28 to TRBJ2-1, with 14 bases matching TRBD2. Per the germline V gene, CDR1 is MDHEN and CDR2 is SYDVKM. V gave up 5 bases and J gave up 8 bases; unmatched junction bases: 5. The CDR3 has 15 amino acids. The CDR3 loop reads CASSPGTSGSYEQFF. The CDR3 DNA follows: TGTGCCAGCAGTCCCGGGACTAGCGGGAGCTATGAGCAGTTCTTC.

The V gene is TRBV28, the J gene TRBJ2-7, with 9 bases matching TRBD2. CDR1 is MDHEN, CDR2 SYDVKM, per germline. V trimming: 6 bases; J trimming: 0 bases; junction bases outside the gene matches: 6. This CDR3 is 15 amino acids long. The CDR3 coding sequence is TGTGCCAGCAGATCCGGGACTAGCCGCTCCTACGAGCAGTACTTC. Translated, it gives CASRSGTSRSYEQYF.

This chain connects TRBV2 to TRBJ2-2, with D unclear. The CDR3 runs to 13 residues. Trimming took 7 bases from V and 5 from J, leaving 11 bases between them. Germline assignment: CDR1 SNHLY and CDR2 FYNNEI. The chain's CDR3 is CASTRVKTGELFF. For the CDR3, the DNA is TGTGCCAGCACTCGTGTAAAAACCGGGGAGCTGTTTTTT.

J is TRBJ1-6 and V is TRBV18; 10 bases line up with TRBD1. CDR3 length: 15 amino acids. J gave up 8 bases and V 4 bases, and 5 bases lay outside the gene matches. Germline CDR1 is KGHSH and CDR2 is LQKENI. The CDR3 DNA reads as TGTGCCAGCTCACTAACCGGGACAGGGGATTCACCCCTCCACTTT. Its translation: CASSLTGTGDSPLHF.

The V gene is TRBV7-9, the J gene TRBJ2-7, with 9 bases matching TRBD1. V lost 2 bases and J lost 2; bases outside the gene matches: 4. Germline CDR1 and CDR2: SEHNR and FQNEAQ (reference sequence). This CDR3 region has 15 residues. The CDR3, as DNA: TGTGCCAGCAGCTTACGGACAGGGGCCCCCTACGAGCAGTACTTC. This translates into CASSLRTGAPYEQYF. The variable domain in full, with the rest retrieved from reference TRBV7-9 and TRBJ2-7, is DTGVSQNPRHKITKRGQNVTFRCDPISEHNRLYWYRQTLGQGPEFLTYFQNEAQLEKSRLLSDRFSAERPKGSFSTLEIQRTEQGDSAMYLCASSLRTGAPYEQYFGPGTRLTVT.

The V call is TRBV6-6, the J call TRBJ1-2, with 8 bases lining up with TRBD1. The CDR3 is made up of 15 amino acids. Germline CDR1 is MNHNY and CDR2 is SVGAGI (reference sequence). Germline trimming cut 2 bases from V and 4 bases from J; bases unmatched to any gene: 6. In nucleotides, the CDR3 is TGTGCCAGCAGTTACGCGGACAGGGCTTCCTATGGCTACACCTTC. This gives the protein CASSYADRASYGYTF.

The chain links TRBV6-1 to TRBJ2-2; D ambiguous. V lost 2 bases, J lost 1 base, and 8 bases lay in between. CDR3 size: 15 residues. Looked up from germline, CDR1 is MNHNS and CDR2 is SASEGT. This CDR3 reads CASSEHGGNTGELFF. CDR3 in DNA: TGTGCCAGCAGTGAACACGGCGGGAACACCGGGGAGCTGTTTTTT.

This chain uses TRBV5-4 with TRBJ2-7; TRBD2 agrees at 8 bases. The CDR3 is made up of 15 amino acids. Germline-derived CDR1 and CDR2 are SGHNT and YYREEE (reference sequence). J gave up 0 bases and V 4 bases, and 6 bases lay outside the gene matches. For the CDR3, the DNA is TGTGCCAGCAGCGCGTCACTAGCGGCCTCCTACGAGCAGTACTTC. This sequence encodes CASSASLAASYEQYF.